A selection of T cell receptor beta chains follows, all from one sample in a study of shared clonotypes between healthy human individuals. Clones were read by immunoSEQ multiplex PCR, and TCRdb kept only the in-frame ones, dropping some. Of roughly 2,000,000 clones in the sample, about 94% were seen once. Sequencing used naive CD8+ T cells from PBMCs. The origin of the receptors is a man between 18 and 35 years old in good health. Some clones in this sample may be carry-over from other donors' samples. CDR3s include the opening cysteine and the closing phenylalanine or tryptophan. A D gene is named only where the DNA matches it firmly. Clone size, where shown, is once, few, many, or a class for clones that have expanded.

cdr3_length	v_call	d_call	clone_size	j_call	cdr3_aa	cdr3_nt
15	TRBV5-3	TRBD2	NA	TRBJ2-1	CARSLVSGRAGEQFF	TGTGCCAGAAGCTTGGTTAGCGGGAGGGCCGGGGAGCAGTTCTTC
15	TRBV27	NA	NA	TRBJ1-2	CASSLRLGALYGYTF	TGTGCCAGCAGTTTACGGCTCGGGGCCCTCTATGGCTACACCTTC
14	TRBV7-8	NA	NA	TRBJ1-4	CASSSAGGVEKLFF	TGTGCCAGCAGCTCGGCCGGGGGGGTTGAAAAACTGTTTTTT
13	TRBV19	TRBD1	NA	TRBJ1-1	CASSPQGSTEAFF	TGTGCCAGTAGTCCACAGGGGTCCACTGAAGCTTTCTTT
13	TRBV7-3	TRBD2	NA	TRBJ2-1	CASSLTSGTEQFF	TGTGCCAGCAGCTTGACTAGCGGGACTGAGCAGTTCTTC
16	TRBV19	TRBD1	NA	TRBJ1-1	CASSILDRGMNTEAFF	TGTGCCAGTAGTATCCTGGACAGGGGCATGAACACTGAAGCTTTCTTT
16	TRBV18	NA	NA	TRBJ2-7	CASSPYEGLGIYEQYF	TGTGCCAGCTCACCATATGAGGGCTTGGGGATCTACGAGCAGTACTTC
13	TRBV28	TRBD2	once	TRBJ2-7	CASRSGRATEQYF	TGTGCCAGCAGGAGCGGGAGGGCCACCGAGCAGTACTTC
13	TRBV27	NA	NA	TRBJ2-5	CASSLTVRETQYF	TGTGCCAGCAGTTTAACAGTGCGGGAGACCCAGTACTTC
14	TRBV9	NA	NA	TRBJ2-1	CASSTAGSYNEQFF	TGTGCCAGCAGCACCGCCGGGAGCTACAATGAGCAGTTCTTC
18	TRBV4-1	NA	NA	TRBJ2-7	CASSQGSYPDASSYEQYF	TGCGCCAGCAGCCAAGGCTCGTATCCGGATGCGAGCTCCTACGAGCAGTACTTC
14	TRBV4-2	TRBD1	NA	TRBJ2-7	CASSRMTGDYEQYF	TGTGCCAGCAGCCGGATGACAGGGGACTACGAGCAGTACTTC
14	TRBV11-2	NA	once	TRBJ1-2	CASSVGSSNYGYTF	TGTGCCAGCAGCGTAGGGAGTTCCAACTATGGCTACACCTTC
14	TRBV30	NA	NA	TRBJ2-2	CAWSGETNTGELFF	TGTGCCTGGAGTGGAGAGACGAACACCGGGGAGCTGTTTTTT
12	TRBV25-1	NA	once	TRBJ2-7	CASSEIGREQYF	TGTGCCAGCAGTGAGATTGGACGGGAGCAGTACTTC
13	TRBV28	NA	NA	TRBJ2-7	CASSLSAKGEQYF	TGTGCCAGCAGTTTGTCGGCTAAGGGCGAGCAGTACTTC
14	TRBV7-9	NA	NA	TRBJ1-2	CASSYDSPNYGYTF	TGTGCCAGCAGCTACGACAGCCCTAACTATGGCTACACCTTC
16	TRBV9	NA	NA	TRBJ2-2	CASSVVGGTNTGELFF	TGTGCCAGCAGCGTAGTGGGCGGGACCAACACCGGGGAGCTGTTTTTT
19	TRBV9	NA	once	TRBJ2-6	CASSPRWDIRRSGANVLTF	TGTGCCAGCAGCCCCCGGTGGGATATCAGGCGGTCTGGGGCCAACGTCCTGACTTTC
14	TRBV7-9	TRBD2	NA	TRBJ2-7	CASSLQREGDEQYF	TGTGCCAGCAGCTTACAGCGGGAAGGGGACGAGCAGTACTTC
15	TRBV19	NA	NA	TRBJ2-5	CASSPIRAPRETQYF	TGTGCCAGTAGTCCCATCAGGGCACCGCGAGAGACCCAGTACTTC
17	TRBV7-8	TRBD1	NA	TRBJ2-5	CASSLQQGPKRRETQYF	TGTGCCAGCAGCCTACAACAGGGGCCCAAACGTCGAGAGACCCAGTACTTC
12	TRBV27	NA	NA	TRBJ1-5	CASSSYNQPQHF	TGTGCCAGCAGTTCGTACAATCAGCCCCAGCATTTT
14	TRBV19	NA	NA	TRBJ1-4	CASSIQGTDEKLFF	TGTGCCAGTAGTATACAGGGAACGGATGAAAAACTGTTTTTT
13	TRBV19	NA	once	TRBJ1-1	CASSIVPGYEAFF	TGTGCCAGTAGTATAGTCCCGGGATATGAAGCTTTCTTT
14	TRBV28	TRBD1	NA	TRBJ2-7	CASTPGQASYEQYF	TGTGCCAGCACCCCTGGACAGGCCTCCTACGAGCAGTACTTC
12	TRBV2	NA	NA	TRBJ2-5	CAITQGYETQYF	TGTGCCATTACACAGGGATACGAGACCCAGTACTTC